This record covers a single T cell receptor beta chain. This CDR3 comprises 13 residues. Germline V gene lookup returns CDR1 MNHEY and CDR2 SVGAGI. V was cut by 4 bases and J by 6 bases, with 11 bases left in between. The data originate from a study of blood T cell repertoires in COVID-19. Study in general: Samples representing acute and convalescent COVID-19 were sourced from the United States, Italy and Spain.

Original data processing: Nucleated cell number was recorded as an estimate derived from reference gene primer amplification. The repertoire was sequenced with immunoSEQ multiplex PCR; TCRdb's copy has only in-frame clones and lacks some. The V and J calls and clone size are taken from that table; D and trimming were inferred from the DNA. The profile shows about 190,000 clones, roughly 77% of them singletons. Study members were between about 18 and 90 years old and lived in 25 or so US regions. Cohort assignment relied on participant-reported clinical history. The TCR sequence derives from a woman aged 50 to 60 with acute COVID-19. The chain is built from TRBV6-5 and TRBJ2-3; the D gene is possibly TRBD2 (7 bases). Sequencing used PBMCs or T cells enriched from blood (not recorded which). CDR3 amino acids: CASSWGGRDTQYF. The CDR3 DNA is TGTGCCAGCAGTTGGGGGGGCCGGGATACGCAGTATTTT.